This T cell receptor beta chain was observed in a study of breast tumors, draining lymph nodes, adjacent tissues. Trimming took 5 bases from V and 0 from J; bases not matched to a gene: 11. This CDR3 region has 18 residues. The germline V gene has CDR1 SEHNR and CDR2 FQNEAQ (reference sequence). Axillary draining lymph nodes of breast cancer patients supplied the node samples. TCRdb re-called the multiplex PCR reads with MiXCR, one entry per CDR3 protein. The table lists some 130,000 distinct CDR3 sequences, approximately 20% of them singletons, with 3.5% to 4.5% in the top ten. There are many counts of this clonotype.

This TCR derives from a female donor with breast cancer. Some clones in this sample may be carry-over from other donors' samples. The rearrangement links TRBV7-9 to TRBJ1-3; 9 bases are a match to TRBD1. What was sequenced was axillary lymph node tissue. The CDR3 loop reads CASSPRTGDPISGNTIYF. CDR3 nucleotides: TGTGCCAGCAGCCCCCGGACAGGGGACCCTATCTCTGGAAACACCATATATTTT.